This TCR beta chain was sequenced during a study of cytomegalovirus exposure and HLA in healthy donors. Study at large: Tens of millions of unique TCRs from HLA-typed donors were held in an early release of data.

The V and J ends lost 0 bases and 1 base, in that order; junction bases with no gene match: 6. CDR1 is LGHNA, CDR2 YSLEER, per germline. The CDR3 is 17 residues long. Regarding this clone: Its specificity is not known.

General observations from the study: CMV serostatus stood as the only immune exposure information on hand. The likely explanation for a cluster of highly shared sequence variants was sequencing artifact.

The PCR used 60 Vbeta and 13 Jbeta primers. TCRdb's table, derived via immunoSEQ multiplex PCR, lists solely in-frame clones and lacks some. The table shows about 150,000 clones, with roughly 80% occurring only once. Whereas donors were nominally healthy upon sampling, unrecorded immune exposures were probable. What was sequenced was PBMCs. The chain recombines TRBV4-3 with TRBJ2-1, with TRBD1 matching 7 bases. This clonotype originated in a man between 18 and 29 years old in good health and CMV-seronegative. The CDR3 DNA follows: TGCGCCAGCAGCCAAGATCACAGGGGTTATTCCTACAATGAGCAGTTCTTC. Protein product: CASSQDHRGYSYNEQFF.